The 25 T cell receptor beta chains reported below all come from one sample, sequenced in a study of blood T cell repertoires in COVID-19 (TCRdb year 2020). Libraries were made using the immunoSEQ multiplex PCR assay. The table was pulled from immuneACCESS by TCRdb, which kept in-frame rearrangements only. Such tables lose some clones; where checked, under half of the loss comes from unresolved V genes, and the rest has no known cause. The sample data list some 30,000 clones, and roughly 90% of these were observed just once. Roughly 8% of the sample lies in the top ten. Sequencing was carried out using peripheral blood. The source of these receptors is a man in his 70s with active or convalescent COVID-19.

V usage is TRBV2 and J usage is TRBJ2-3; TRBD2 matches 7 bases. The V gene's germline CDR1 is SNHLY and CDR2 FYNNEI. The length of the CDR3 is 15 residues. Trimming took 5 bases from V and 1 from J; bases not matched to a gene: 6. The CDR3 region has the DNA TGTGCCAGCAGTCCTGAGCTAGCGGGCACAGATACGCAGTATTTT. This encodes CASSPELAGTDTQYF.

The CDR3 DNA sequence: TGTGCCACCCAGGGGCAGGGCACCCGAAACACCATATATTTT. This encodes CATQGQGTRNTIYF. The gene calls are TRBV11-2 and TRBJ1-3, with D possibly matching TRBD1 (6 bases). The length of the CDR3 is 14 residues. The germline gives CDR1 SGHAT, CDR2 FQNNGV. Trimming pared 10 bases from V and 5 bases from J, leaving 18 bases between.

V and J are TRBV27 and TRBJ1-1, with D possibly TRBD1 on 6 matching bases. V dropped 3 bases and J dropped 3 bases, with 11 bases sitting between them. CDR3 size: 14 residues. Germline CDR1 reads MNHEY; CDR2 reads SMNVEV (reference sequence). The CDR3 reads CASSFRQGYTEAFF. The CDR3 DNA follows: TGTGCCAGCAGTTTTCGGCAGGGGTACACTGAAGCTTTCTTT.

This rearrangement joins TRBV14 to TRBJ2-3, with D unclear. The CDR3 covers 15 residues. The V gene's germline CDR1 is SGHDN and CDR2 FVKESK. V lost 1 base and J 6 bases, leaving 14 bases between the germline ends. In DNA, the CDR3 is TGTGCCAGCAGCCAAGGGGCCGTGGCTGGCGATACGCAGTATTTT. Amino acids: CASSQGAVAGDTQYF.

The rearrangement uses TRBV7-2 and TRBJ2-1; 8 bases fit TRBD2. The CDR3 contains 15 residues. The V segment lost 1 base and the J segment 3 bases; nucleotides outside the gene matches: 2. CDR1 and CDR2 from the germline V gene are SGHTA and FQGNSA. This chain's CDR3 is CASSLVRGVYNEQFF. CDR3 sequence (DNA): TGTGCCAGCAGCTTAGTGCGGGGGGTCTACAATGAGCAGTTCTTC.

The chain combines TRBV30 with TRBJ2-3; no clear D gene. Deletions cut 4 bases from V and 0 bases from J, with 11 bases between. The CDR3 runs 14 residues. Germline CDR1 GTSNPN, CDR2 SVGIG (reference sequence). DNA of the CDR3: TGTGCCTGGAAACCTAACCACAGCACAGATACGCAGTATTTT. Its translation: CAWKPNHSTDTQYF.

The V call is TRBV4-1, the J call TRBJ2-1, with 8 bases matching TRBD2. V shed 4 bases and J 7 bases; nucleotides not matched to a gene: 9. The germline CDR1 and CDR2 sequences are MGHRA and YSYEKL. The CDR3 has 15 residues. Here the CDR3 reads CASSPLAGRPNEQFF. CDR3 DNA: TGCGCCAGCAGCCCCCTAGCGGGCCGCCCTAATGAGCAGTTCTTC.

This clone was seen only once. This sequence joins TRBV6-2 or TRBV6-3 and TRBJ2-1; 8 bases match TRBD2. Trimming took 7 bases from V and 5 from J; bases not matched to a gene: 10. This CDR3 has 15 amino acids. The V gene's germline CDR1 is MNHEY and CDR2 SVGEGT. The CDR3 DNA reads as TGTGCCAGCACCCCGGGAGGGGCGGGTGACAATGAGCAGTTCTTC. Residues: CASTPGGAGDNEQFF.

This rearrangement joins TRBV24-1 to TRBJ1-1; D is ambiguous. The germline V gene has CDR1 KGHDR and CDR2 SFDVKD. Trimming left V 3 bases short and J 0 bases short, with 7 bases between. The CDR3 has 14 amino acids. CDR3 sequence: CATSDVGVNTEAFF. The DNA of the CDR3 is TGTGCCACCAGTGATGTAGGAGTGAACACTGAAGCTTTCTTT.

This rearrangement joins TRBV28 to TRBJ1-5, with D unresolved. Germline V gene sequence: CDR1 MDHEN, CDR2 SYDVKM. Trimming stripped 6 bases from V and 6 bases from J, with 18 bases between. The CDR3 loop spans 15 amino acids. CDR3 in amino acids: CASSYYPGIGQPQHF. The CDR3 region has the DNA TGTGCCAGCAGCTATTATCCGGGAATCGGTCAGCCCCAGCATTTT.

The chain uses TRBV11-2 and TRBJ1-2; no clear D. Trimming removed 5 bases from V and 4 bases from J, with 11 bases in between. This CDR3 comprises 13 residues. Germline V CDR1 and CDR2: SGHAT, FQNNGV. CDR3 amino acids: CASSGGGFYGYTF. The CDR3 DNA reads TGTGCCAGCAGCGGAGGCGGTTTCTATGGCTACACCTTC.

The rearrangement links TRBV30 to TRBJ2-7; D is undetermined. V was cut by 1 base and J by 7 bases, with 11 bases left in between. The V gene's germline CDR1 is GTSNPN and CDR2 SVGIG (reference sequence). CDR3 size: 12 residues. The CDR3 nucleotides are TGTGCCTGGAGTGGCACATTCTCAGAGCAGTACTTC. Translated, it gives CAWSGTFSEQYF. Looking up the rest from reference TRBV30 and TRBJ2-7 gives the full variable domain: SQTIHQWPATLVQPVGSPLSLECTVEGTSNPNLYWYRQAAGRGLQLLFYSVGIGQISSEVPQNLSASRPQDRQFILSSKKLLLSDSGFYLCAWSGTFSEQYFGPGTRLTVT.

The CDR3 loop reads CATSRETGSGNTIYF. The CDR3 DNA is TGTGCCACCAGCAGAGAAACAGGGTCTGGAAACACCATATATTTT. The rearrangement uses TRBV15 and TRBJ1-3; perhaps TRBD1 as D (6 bases). This CDR3 has 15 amino acids. Germline loops: CDR1 LNHNV, CDR2 YYDKDF (reference sequence). Trimming took 0 bases from V and 1 from J, leaving 7 bases between them.

CDR3 nucleotide sequence: TGTGCCAGTAGTAACTCAGGGGGGCGTAACTATGGCTACACCTTC. It is translated as CASSNSGGRNYGYTF. The V and J genes are TRBV19 and TRBJ1-2; 7 nucleotides line up with TRBD1. This CDR3 region has 15 residues. Germline lookup yields CDR1 LNHDA and CDR2 SQIVND (reference sequence). V was pared by 4 bases and J by 1 base, with 6 bases of the junction left unmatched.

J is TRBJ1-1 and V is TRBV9; D gene uncertain. The germline CDR1 and CDR2 sequences are SGDLS and YYNGEE. The CDR3 runs 15 residues. The V and J ends lost 3 bases and 2 bases respectively, with 14 bases between them. The CDR3 loop is CASSAGTGVNTEAFF. The CDR3 DNA is TGTGCCAGCAGCGCCGGAACGGGAGTCAACACTGAAGCTTTCTTT. Looking up the rest from reference TRBV9 and TRBJ1-1 gives the full variable domain: DSGVTQTPKHLITATGQRVTLRCSPRSGDLSVYWYQQSLDQGLQFLIQYYNGEERAKGNILERFSAQQFPDLHSELNLSSLELGDSALYFCASSAGTGVNTEAFFGQGTRLTVV.

In this sample, this clone turned up once. This rearrangement joins TRBV19 to TRBJ1-5; no clear D. The CDR3 covers 15 residues. V was pared by 1 base and J by 5 bases, with 12 bases between. Germline V CDR1 and CDR2: LNHDA, SQIVND (reference sequence). The CDR3 region is CASSIGTTADQPQHF. CDR3 coding DNA: TGTGCCAGTAGTATAGGGACTACGGCCGATCAGCCCCAGCATTTT.

The V gene is TRBV30, the J gene TRBJ1-2; maybe TRBD1 (6 bases). Per the germline V gene, CDR1 is GTSNPN and CDR2 is SVGIG (reference sequence). This CDR3 comprises 15 residues. The V and J ends lost 3 bases and 6 bases respectively, with 20 bases between them. CDR3 DNA sequence: TGTGCCTGGAGGAAGACAGGCATCCCTAGCCATGGCTACACCTTC. Its protein is CAWRKTGIPSHGYTF. The full variable domain, completed using reference TRBV30 and TRBJ1-2, is SQTIHQWPATLVQPVGSPLSLECTVEGTSNPNLYWYRQAAGRGLQLLFYSVGIGQISSEVPQNLSASRPQDRQFILSSKKLLLSDSGFYLCAWRKTGIPSHGYTFGSGTRLTVV.

The chain uses TRBV5-1 and TRBJ2-5; D unclear. Trimming shortened V by 2 bases and J by 5 bases, and 13 bases separated the two germline ends. Germline CDR1 and CDR2: SGHRS and YFSETQ. There are 14 residues in the CDR3. This chain's CDR3 is CASSLRPPGETQYF. CDR3 bases: TGCGCCAGCAGCTTACGACCCCCAGGCGAGACCCAGTACTTC.

The CDR3, as DNA: TGTGCCAGCAGCCAAGGAGGTCTGGCGGGGGGGCTGGAGACCCAGTACTTC. Its translation is CASSQGGLAGGLETQYF. The chain employs TRBV3-1 (or the pseudogene TRBV3-2) and TRBJ2-5; 9 bases line up with TRBD2. CDR1 is LGHDT and CDR2 is YNNKEL in the germline V gene (reference sequence). Trimming at V came to 1 base and at J to 5 bases, leaving 11 bases not matched to a gene. The CDR3 covers 17 residues.

This clone has just a few counts. The J gene is TRBJ2-1, the V gene TRBV6-5, with D possibly matching TRBD1 (5 bases). V was pared by 4 bases and J by 10 bases, with 17 bases between. Germline V gene sequence: CDR1 MNHEY, CDR2 SVGAGI. This CDR3 is 14 amino acids long. CDR3 in amino acids: CASSSNTLTGEQFF. The CDR3 DNA follows: TGTGCCAGCAGTTCCAACACCCTTACAGGAGAGCAGTTCTTC.

The rearrangement joins TRBV5-4 to TRBJ2-7; 7 bases match TRBD1. J was trimmed by 2 bases and V by 9 bases; bases with no gene match: 8. The CDR3 has 13 amino acids. Per the germline V gene, CDR1 is SGHNT and CDR2 is YYREEE (reference sequence). CDR3 bases: TGTGCCACCGGGGACAGAGTTACCTACGAGCAGTACTTC. It translates to CATGDRVTYEQYF.

This clone was recorded once. The chain's CDR3 is CASRSVSSYNSPLHF. For the CDR3, the DNA is TGTGCCAGCAGATCCGTGAGCTCCTATAATTCACCCCTCCACTTT. The rearrangement joins TRBV6-5 to TRBJ1-6, with D hard to call. The CDR3 extends over 15 amino acids. Per germline, CDR1 MNHEY and CDR2 SVGAGI. Trimming cost V 6 bases and J 0 bases, with 9 bases left between them.

J is TRBJ1-1 and V is TRBV14; 10 positions agree with TRBD1. The trim removed 2 bases at V and 1 base at J, leaving 1 base unmatched. Germline V lookup: CDR1 SGHDN, CDR2 FVKESK. The length of the CDR3 is 15 residues. The CDR3 reads CASSQRTGGNTEAFF. The CDR3 coding sequence is TGTGCCAGCAGCCAACGGACAGGGGGGAACACTGAAGCTTTCTTT.

This clone was found once. This rearrangement joins TRBV16 to TRBJ1-2; possibly TRBD1 for D (5 bases). The CDR3 totals 12 residues. Trimming removed 2 bases from V and 6 bases from J, with 7 bases in between. Germline CDR1 reads KGHSY; CDR2 reads FQNENV. The CDR3 DNA is TGTGCCAGCAGCCAAAGGGGCGATGGCTACACCTTC. Translated, it gives CASSQRGDGYTF.

This chain joins TRBV29-1 and TRBJ2-1; 11 positions match TRBD2. CDR1 is SQVTM and CDR2 is ANQGSEA in the germline V gene. After removal of 5 bases from V and 4 bases from J, the junction contained 10 bases not matched to a gene. The CDR3 runs to 16 residues. CDR3: CSVRGWGLADYNEQFF. In nucleotides, the CDR3 is TGCAGCGTTCGCGGGTGGGGACTAGCGGATTACAATGAGCAGTTCTTC.